This T cell receptor beta chain was sequenced in a study of shared clonotypes between healthy human individuals. Looking at the study overall: Donors had three CD4 naive, three CD4 memory, two CD8 naive and one CD8 memory plate apiece. Broader study findings: Sorted-subset sequencing was shown by rarefaction to be incomplete despite large depth. Four donors held around 5% of naive CD4 clonotypes in common.

Cells designated naive CD8 were CD45RO-negative and were positively selected for CCR7, with terminally differentiated effector memory CD45RA+ cells excluded. On this clone itself: The antigen is not known. Other DNA sequences in this specimen translate into the identical CDR3.

Assay: immunoSEQ multiplex PCR; the TCRdb copy retains only in-frame clones and omits some. The sample yields around 1.9 million clones, over 85% seen once. Trimming at V came to 8 bases and at J to 1 base, leaving 2 bases not matched to a gene. Looked up from germline, CDR1 is WSHSY and CDR2 is SAAADI. The CDR3 consists of 14 residues. This chain connects TRBV10-2 to TRBJ1-3; 10 positions match TRBD1. Material: naive CD8+ T cells from PBMCs. The origin of this receptor is a young man in good health. Some clones in this sample may be carry-over from other donors' samples. In DNA, the CDR3 is TGCGCCAGCCGGGACAGGGGATCTGGAAACACCATATATTTT. Amino acid sequence: CASRDRGSGNTIYF.